These 22 T cell receptor beta chains originate from one sample sequenced in a study of T cell clones after liver transplantation. Sequencing used immunoSEQ multiplex PCR; TCRdb keeps in-frame clones, though not all of them. In the table there are some 20,000 clones, over 70% of which are singletons. The sample was CD8+ T cells from blood, taken before liver transplant. These receptors all come from a human donor who received a liver transplant.

V and J are TRBV7-9 and TRBJ2-7, with TRBD1 as a possible D gene (5 bases). CDR1 is SEHNR and CDR2 is FQNEAQ in the germline V gene (reference sequence). The CDR3 is 17 residues long. Trimming left V 2 bases short and J 3 bases short, with 20 bases between. The DNA of the CDR3 is TGTGCCAGCAGCTTACTCCATAGGGGCCCTCTCCTCTACGAGCAGTACTTC. This codes for CASSLLHRGPLLYEQYF.

The J gene is TRBJ2-1, the V gene TRBV19; 10 nucleotides match TRBD2. CDR1 and CDR2 (germline): LNHDA, SQIVND (reference sequence). Trimming at V came to 2 bases and at J to 7 bases, leaving 5 bases not matched to a gene. The CDR3 has 15 amino acids. CDR3 nucleotides: TGTGCCAGTAGTATAACTATGACTAGCGGGAATGAGCAGTTCTTC. This gives the protein CASSITMTSGNEQFF.

The rearrangement uses TRBV19 and TRBJ2-1; D is uncertain. Trimming took off 7 bases at V and 2 bases at J, with 12 bases between the two ends. CDR1 and CDR2 from the germline V gene are LNHDA and SQIVND (reference sequence). The CDR3 totals 14 residues. CDR3 amino acids: CASTPGSPYNEQFF. In nucleotides, the CDR3 is TGTGCCAGTACCCCGGGTAGCCCCTACAATGAGCAGTTCTTC.

This chain links TRBV7-9 with TRBJ2-3; D is undetermined. The CDR3 covers 11 residues. Germline values: CDR1 SEHNR, CDR2 FQNEAQ (reference sequence). Trimming removed 5 bases at V and 2 bases at J, with 2 bases between. The CDR3 loop is CASSNTDTQYF. CDR3 bases: TGTGCCAGCAGCAACACAGATACGCAGTATTTT.

This chain links TRBV20-1 with TRBJ1-2, with unresolved D. With 2 bases removed from V and 6 bases from J, the gap between germline ends came to 4 bases. Germline CDR1 and CDR2: DFQATT and SNEGSKA (reference sequence). The CDR3 extends over 10 amino acids. The chain's CDR3 is CSARNNGYTF. The CDR3 nucleotides are TGCAGTGCTAGAAACAATGGCTACACCTTC.

The rearrangement uses TRBV28 and TRBJ1-1; no definite D call. Germline CDR1 reads MDHEN; CDR2 reads SYDVKM. The CDR3 is made up of 13 amino acids. Trimming stripped 3 bases from V and 6 bases from J, with 11 bases between. Here the CDR3 reads CASSFPLGAEAFF. The CDR3 DNA follows: TGTGCCAGCAGTTTCCCTCTGGGAGCTGAAGCTTTCTTT.

V gene TRBV7-8 combines with J gene TRBJ2-5; perhaps TRBD1 as D (6 bases). Trimming removed 3 bases at V and 6 bases at J, with 20 bases between. The CDR3 contains 16 residues. Germline CDR1 reads SGHVS; CDR2 reads FQNEAQ. The CDR3 DNA reads as TGTGCCAGCAGCTTCGCATCGACAGGACCCAGCAAGACCCAGTACTTC. Its translation: CASSFASTGPSKTQYF.

A single count supports this clone. V is TRBV27 and J is TRBJ2-1; the D is unclear. Germline CDR1 and CDR2: MNHEY and SMNVEV (reference sequence). Trimming removed 8 bases at V and 0 bases at J, with 8 bases between. The CDR3 spans 13 residues. The CDR3 region has the DNA TGTGCCAGCGGCGTTAGCTCCTACAATGAGCAGTTCTTC. Translation: CASGVSSYNEQFF.

V usage is TRBV7-9 and J usage is TRBJ1-1; 8 bases are shared with TRBD1. This CDR3 comprises 12 residues. Germline lookup yields CDR1 SEHNR and CDR2 FQNEAQ (reference sequence). CDR3 loop: CVSIGQGTEAFF. Here the CDR3 DNA reads TGTGTCTCGATAGGACAGGGCACTGAAGCTTTCTTT.

The V call is TRBV7-9, the J call TRBJ2-7; TRBD1 aligns across 11 bases. The V segment lost 4 bases and the J segment 7 bases; nucleotides outside the gene matches: 6. The CDR3 is 14 amino acids. Germline V lookup: CDR1 SEHNR, CDR2 FQNEAQ (reference sequence). In DNA form, the CDR3 reads TGTGCCAGCAGCTCGGGACAGGGGGGGAAAGAGCAGTACTTC. Its translation is CASSSGQGGKEQYF.

The chain uses TRBV27 and TRBJ1-2; TRBD1 matches 7 bases. This CDR3 spans 14 amino acids. Germline values: CDR1 MNHEY, CDR2 SMNVEV (reference sequence). With V trimmed by 2 bases and J by 6 bases, 6 bases remained unmatched. CDR3 protein: CASSLNRGLDGYTF. DNA for the CDR3: TGTGCCAGCAGTTTAAACAGGGGTTTAGATGGCTACACCTTC.

V gene TRBV9 combines with J gene TRBJ1-2; D remains ambiguous. Germline values: CDR1 SGDLS, CDR2 YYNGEE. V lost 4 bases and J 7 bases, leaving 11 bases between the germline ends. This CDR3 region has 12 residues. CDR3 residues: CASSQEDGGYTF. CDR3 sequence (DNA): TGTGCCAGCAGCCAAGAGGACGGTGGCTACACCTTC. Looking up the rest from reference TRBV9 and TRBJ1-2 gives the full variable domain: DSGVTQTPKHLITATGQRVTLRCSPRSGDLSVYWYQQSLDQGLQFLIQYYNGEERAKGNILERFSAQQFPDLHSELNLSSLELGDSALYFCASSQEDGGYTFGSGTRLTVV.

The chain is built from TRBV6-6 and TRBJ1-5; a possible D gene is TRBD1 (6 bases). The germline V and J ends were trimmed by 11 bases and 2 bases, with 13 bases remaining between them. CDR1 and CDR2 from the germline V gene are MNHNY and SVGAGI (reference sequence). This CDR3 has 13 amino acids. CDR3 nucleotide sequence: TGTGCCGCAGGGGTTATGGGCAATCAGCCCCAGCATTTT. Amino acid sequence: CAAGVMGNQPQHF.

The rearrangement uses TRBV14 and TRBJ2-7; 10 bases are shared with TRBD1. Germline V gene sequence: CDR1 SGHDN, CDR2 FVKESK. There are 16 residues in the CDR3. V gave up 1 base and J gave up 3 bases; unmatched junction bases: 6. CDR3 coding DNA: TGTGCCAGCAGCCAAGCCGGGACAGGGGAAGGCTACGAGCAGTACTTC. Its translation: CASSQAGTGEGYEQYF. Full variable domain (outside the CDR3, taken from reference TRBV14 and TRBJ2-7): EAGVTQFPSHSVIEKGQTVTLRCDPISGHDNLYWYRRVMGKEIKFLLHFVKESKQDESGMPNNRFLAERTGGTYSTLKVQPAELEDSGVYFCASSQAGTGEGYEQYFGPGTRLTVT.

The rearrangement joins TRBV5-6 to TRBJ1-5; D uncertain. Per germline, CDR1 SGHDT and CDR2 YYEEEE. Trimming removed 0 bases from V and 2 bases from J, with 12 bases in between. The CDR3 sequence is 16 residues long. CDR3 nucleotides: TGTGCCAGCAGCTTGGGGGCCGGCGGGGGCAATCAGCCCCAGCATTTT. Translating gives CASSLGAGGGNQPQHF.

This sequence joins TRBV2 and TRBJ2-2, with TRBD2 identical over 9 bases. Germline trimming cut 4 bases from V and 3 bases from J; bases unmatched to any gene: 3. The CDR3 extends over 15 amino acids. Germline V gene data show CDR1 as SNHLY and CDR2 as FYNNEI. The CDR3 nucleotides read TGTGCCAGCAGTGTAGCGGGGGCGGACACCGGGGAGCTGTTTTTT. Protein: CASSVAGADTGELFF.

This clone was found once. CDR3 nucleotide sequence: TGTGCCAGTAGTATAAGTGATGAGCAGTTCTTC. Protein: CASSISDEQFF. V is TRBV19 and J is TRBJ2-1; unclear D gene. CDR1 LNHDA and CDR2 SQIVND come from the germline V gene (reference sequence). The CDR3 extends over 11 amino acids. V was shortened by 2 bases and J by 8 bases, with 4 bases between the two germline ends. Complete variable domain (other parts from reference TRBV19 and TRBJ2-1): DGGITQSPKYLFRKEGQNVTLSCEQNLNHDAMYWYRQDPGQGLRLIYYSQIVNDFQKGDIAEGYSVSREKKESFPLTVTSAQKNPTAFYLCASSISDEQFFGPGTRLTVL.

This chain connects TRBV4-1 to TRBJ2-7; D is undetermined. The V gene lost 3 bases and the J gene lost 3 bases, with 9 bases spanning the gap. The CDR3 spans 13 residues. CDR1 MGHRA and CDR2 YSYEKL come from the germline V gene. In nucleotides, the CDR3 is TGCGCCAGCAGCCATCGACTGGGCTACGAGCAGTACTTC. Amino acids: CASSHRLGYEQYF.

This sequence joins TRBV21-1 and TRBJ2-5; the table names TRBD2, a call not compared with the DNA. TRBV21-1 is shown as a pseudogene. The CDR3 is made up of 14 amino acids. The CDR3 loop reads CASSHGIVQETQYF. In nucleotides, the CDR3 is TGTGCCAGCAGCCACGGGATCGTCCAAGAGACCCAGTACTTC.

V is TRBV9 and J is TRBJ2-2; 7 positions match TRBD1. Losses at the gene ends were 0 bases for V and 6 bases for J; bases not matched to a gene: 5. The CDR3 spans 15 residues. Germline lookup yields CDR1 SGDLS and CDR2 YYNGEE. CDR3 sequence: CASSVEQGVSGELFF. CDR3 sequence (DNA): TGTGCCAGCAGCGTAGAGCAGGGGGTTTCCGGGGAGCTGTTTTTT.

CDR3 region: CASSLVGGAYNEQFF. The CDR3 region has the DNA TGTGCCAGCAGCTTAGTAGGAGGAGCCTACAATGAGCAGTTCTTC. The chain joins TRBV11-2 to TRBJ2-1, with D maybe TRBD2 (5 bases). V was clipped by 1 base and J by 2 bases, with 9 bases between them. The CDR3 has 15 residues. Germline V CDR1 and CDR2: SGHAT, FQNNGV.

V is TRBV6-5 and J is TRBJ2-2, with D possibly matching TRBD2 (5 bases). The germline V gene has CDR1 MNHEY and CDR2 SVGAGI. This CDR3 is 14 amino acids long. Trimming left V 6 bases short and J 5 bases short, with 13 bases between. The CDR3 reads CASREAFGTGELFF. CDR3 nucleotide sequence: TGTGCCAGCAGGGAGGCTTTTGGGACCGGGGAGCTGTTTTTT.